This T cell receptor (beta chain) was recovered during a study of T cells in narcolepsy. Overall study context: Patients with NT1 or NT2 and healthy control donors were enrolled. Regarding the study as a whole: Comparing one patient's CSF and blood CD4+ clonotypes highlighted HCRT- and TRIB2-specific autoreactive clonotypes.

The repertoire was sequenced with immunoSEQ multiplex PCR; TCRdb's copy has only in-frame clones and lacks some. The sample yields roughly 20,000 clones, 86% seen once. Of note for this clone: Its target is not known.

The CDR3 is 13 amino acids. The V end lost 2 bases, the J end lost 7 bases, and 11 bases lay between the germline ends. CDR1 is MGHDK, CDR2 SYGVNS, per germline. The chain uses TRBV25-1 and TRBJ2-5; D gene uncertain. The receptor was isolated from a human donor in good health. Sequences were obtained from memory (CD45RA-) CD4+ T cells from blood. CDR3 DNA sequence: TGTGCCAGCAGTGAACCCCCTATTAGGACCCAGTACTTC. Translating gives CASSEPPIRTQYF. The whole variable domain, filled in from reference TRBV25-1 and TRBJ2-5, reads EADIYQTPRYLVIGTGKKITLECSQTMGHDKMYWYQQDPGMELHLIHYSYGVNSTEKGDLSSESTVSRIRTEHFPLTLESARPSHTSQYLCASSEPPIRTQYFGPGTRLLVL.